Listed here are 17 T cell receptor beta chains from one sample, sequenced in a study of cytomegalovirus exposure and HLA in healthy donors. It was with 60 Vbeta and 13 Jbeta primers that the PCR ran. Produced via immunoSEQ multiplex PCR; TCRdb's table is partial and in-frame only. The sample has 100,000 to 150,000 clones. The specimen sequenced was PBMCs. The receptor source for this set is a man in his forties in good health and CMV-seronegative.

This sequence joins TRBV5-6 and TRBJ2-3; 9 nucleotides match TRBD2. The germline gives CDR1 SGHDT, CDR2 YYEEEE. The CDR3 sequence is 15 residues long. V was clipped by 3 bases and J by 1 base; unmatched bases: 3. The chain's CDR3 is CASSYRTSGTDTQYF. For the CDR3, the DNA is TGTGCCAGCAGCTACCGGACTAGCGGCACAGATACGCAGTATTTT.

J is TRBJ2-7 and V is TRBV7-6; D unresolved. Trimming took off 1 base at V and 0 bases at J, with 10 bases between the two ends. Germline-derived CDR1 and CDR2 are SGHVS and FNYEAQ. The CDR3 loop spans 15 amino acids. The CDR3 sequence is CASSLGDSASYEQYF. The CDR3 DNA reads TGTGCCAGCAGCTTAGGAGACTCCGCCTCCTACGAGCAGTACTTC.

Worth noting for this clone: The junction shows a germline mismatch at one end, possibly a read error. CDR3 region: CASSFSGNQEAQYF. DNA of the CDR3: TGTGCCAGCAGCTTTAGCGGGAACCAAGAGGCCCAGTACTTC. The chain combines TRBV7-2 with TRBJ2-5; 8 nucleotides agree with TRBD2. Germline assignment: CDR1 SGHTA and CDR2 FQGNSA. CDR3 length: 14 amino acids.

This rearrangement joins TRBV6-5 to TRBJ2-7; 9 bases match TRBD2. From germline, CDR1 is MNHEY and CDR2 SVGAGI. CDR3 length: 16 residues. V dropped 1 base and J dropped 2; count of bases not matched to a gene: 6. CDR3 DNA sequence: TGTGCCAGCAGTTACTATAGCGGGAGCTCTCCCTACGAGCAGTACTTC. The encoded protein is CASSYYSGSSPYEQYF.

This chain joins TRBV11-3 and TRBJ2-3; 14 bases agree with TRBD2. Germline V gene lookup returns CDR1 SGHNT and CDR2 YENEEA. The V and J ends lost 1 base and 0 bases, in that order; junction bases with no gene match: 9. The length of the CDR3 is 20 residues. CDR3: CASSLGLTSGRASSTDTQYF. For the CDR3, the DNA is TGTGCCAGCAGCTTAGGGCTGACTAGCGGGAGGGCCTCTAGCACAGATACGCAGTATTTT.

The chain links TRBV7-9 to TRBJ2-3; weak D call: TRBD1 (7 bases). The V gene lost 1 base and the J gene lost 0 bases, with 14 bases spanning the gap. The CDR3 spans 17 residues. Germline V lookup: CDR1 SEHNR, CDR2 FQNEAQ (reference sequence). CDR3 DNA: TGTGCCAGCAGCTTAGGAGGCCAGGGGGGAAGCACAGATACGCAGTATTTT. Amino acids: CASSLGGQGGSTDTQYF.

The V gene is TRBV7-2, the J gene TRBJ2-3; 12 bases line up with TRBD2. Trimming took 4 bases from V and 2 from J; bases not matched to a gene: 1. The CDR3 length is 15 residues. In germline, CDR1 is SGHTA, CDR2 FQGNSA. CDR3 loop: CASSSSGRATDTQYF. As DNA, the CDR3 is TGTGCCAGCAGCTCTAGCGGGAGGGCCACAGATACGCAGTATTTT.

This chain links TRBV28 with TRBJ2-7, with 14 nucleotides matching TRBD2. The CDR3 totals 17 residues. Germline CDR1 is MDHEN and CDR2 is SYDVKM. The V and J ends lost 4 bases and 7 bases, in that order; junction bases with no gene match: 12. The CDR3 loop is CASSSIGTSGSPGEQYF. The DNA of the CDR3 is TGTGCCAGCAGTTCTATTGGGACTAGCGGGAGTCCGGGAGAGCAGTACTTC.

Here the CDR3 reads CASSSGTSGTSSSYNEQFF. Here the CDR3 DNA reads TGTGCCAGCAGCTCCGGGACTAGCGGGACTAGTAGCTCCTACAATGAGCAGTTCTTC. The genes are TRBV7-8 and TRBJ2-1; 13 bases fit TRBD2. Germline CDR1 and CDR2: SGHVS and FQNEAQ. The CDR3 covers 19 residues. The J segment lost 0 bases and the V segment lost 4 bases, leaving 9 bases of the junction unmatched.

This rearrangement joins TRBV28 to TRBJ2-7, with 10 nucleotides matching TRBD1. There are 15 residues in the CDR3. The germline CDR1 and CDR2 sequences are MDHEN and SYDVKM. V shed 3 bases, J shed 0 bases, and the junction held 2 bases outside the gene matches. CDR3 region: CASSLGQGISYEQYF. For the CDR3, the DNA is TGTGCCAGCAGTTTGGGACAGGGGATCTCCTACGAGCAGTACTTC.

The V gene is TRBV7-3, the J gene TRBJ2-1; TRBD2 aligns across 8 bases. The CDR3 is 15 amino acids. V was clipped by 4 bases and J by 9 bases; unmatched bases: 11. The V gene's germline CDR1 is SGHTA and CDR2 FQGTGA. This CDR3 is CASSSPGAGGSEQFF. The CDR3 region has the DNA TGTGCCAGCAGCTCCCCCGGGGCGGGAGGTAGTGAGCAGTTCTTC.

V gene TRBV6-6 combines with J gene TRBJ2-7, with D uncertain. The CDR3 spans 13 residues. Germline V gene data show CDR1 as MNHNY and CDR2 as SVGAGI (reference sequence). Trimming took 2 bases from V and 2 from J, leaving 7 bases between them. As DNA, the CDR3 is TGTGCCAGCAGTTACGACAAAACCTACGAGCAGTACTTC. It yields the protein CASSYDKTYEQYF.

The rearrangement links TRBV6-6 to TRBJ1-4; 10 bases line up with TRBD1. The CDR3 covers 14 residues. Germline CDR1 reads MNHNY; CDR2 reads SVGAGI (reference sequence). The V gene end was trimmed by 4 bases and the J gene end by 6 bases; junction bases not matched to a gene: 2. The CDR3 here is CASSSGTGDEKLFF. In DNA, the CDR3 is TGTGCCAGCAGTTCCGGGACAGGGGATGAAAAACTGTTTTTT.

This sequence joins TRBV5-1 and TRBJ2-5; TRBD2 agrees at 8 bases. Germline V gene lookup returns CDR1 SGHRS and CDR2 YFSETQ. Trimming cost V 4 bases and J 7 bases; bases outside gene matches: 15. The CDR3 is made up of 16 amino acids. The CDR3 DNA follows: TGCGCCAGCAGCCGACAGGCGGGGGGCGCACAGGGGACCCAGTACTTC. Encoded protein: CASSRQAGGAQGTQYF. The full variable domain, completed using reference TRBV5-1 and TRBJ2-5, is KAGVTQTPRYLIKTRGQQVTLSCSPISGHRSVSWYQQTPGQGLQFLFEYFSETQRNKGNFPGRFSGRQFSNSRSEMNVSTLELGDSALYLCASSRQAGGAQGTQYFGPGTRLLVL.

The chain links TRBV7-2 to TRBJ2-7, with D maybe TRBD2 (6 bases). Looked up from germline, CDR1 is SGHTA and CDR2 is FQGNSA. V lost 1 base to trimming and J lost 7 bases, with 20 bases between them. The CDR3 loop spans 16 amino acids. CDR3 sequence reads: CASSLDSMGLTREQYF. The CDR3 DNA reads TGTGCCAGCAGCTTAGATTCTATGGGACTGACCCGGGAGCAGTACTTC.

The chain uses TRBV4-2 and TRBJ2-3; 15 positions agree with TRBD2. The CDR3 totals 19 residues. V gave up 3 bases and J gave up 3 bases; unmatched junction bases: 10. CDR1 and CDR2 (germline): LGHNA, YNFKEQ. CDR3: CASSQGEGLAGGRTDTQYF. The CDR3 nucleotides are TGTGCCAGCAGCCAGGGCGAGGGACTAGCGGGAGGCAGAACAGATACGCAGTATTTT.

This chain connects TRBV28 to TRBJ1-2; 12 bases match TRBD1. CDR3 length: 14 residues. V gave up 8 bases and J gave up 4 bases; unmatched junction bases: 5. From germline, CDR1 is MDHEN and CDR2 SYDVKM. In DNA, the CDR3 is TGTGCCAGCCAAGGGACAGGGGGCGGCTATGGCTACACCTTC. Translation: CASQGTGGGYGYTF.